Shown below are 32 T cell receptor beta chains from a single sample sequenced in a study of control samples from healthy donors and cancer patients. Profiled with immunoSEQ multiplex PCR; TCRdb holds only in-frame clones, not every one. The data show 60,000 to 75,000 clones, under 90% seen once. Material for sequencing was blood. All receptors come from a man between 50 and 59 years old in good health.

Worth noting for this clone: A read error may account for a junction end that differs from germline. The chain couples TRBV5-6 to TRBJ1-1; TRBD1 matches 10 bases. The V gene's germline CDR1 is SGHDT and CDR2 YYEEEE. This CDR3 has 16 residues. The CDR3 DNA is TGTGCCAGCAGCTTGTTAAGGGACAGGGGTGGAATGGCTAAAGCCTTT. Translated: CASSLLRDRGGMAKAF.

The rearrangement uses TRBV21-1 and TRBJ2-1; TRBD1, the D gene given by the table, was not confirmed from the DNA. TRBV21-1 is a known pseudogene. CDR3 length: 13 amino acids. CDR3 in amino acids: CASSKKTGNEQFF. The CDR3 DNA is TGTGCCAGCAGCAAAAAGACAGGGAATGAGCAGTTCTTC.

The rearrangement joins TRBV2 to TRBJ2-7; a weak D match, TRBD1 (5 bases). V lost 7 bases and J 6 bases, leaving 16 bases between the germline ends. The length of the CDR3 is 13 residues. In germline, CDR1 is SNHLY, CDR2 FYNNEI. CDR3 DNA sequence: TGTGCCAGCAACCCGCAGGGCCACGGCGAGCAGTACTTC. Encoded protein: CASNPQGHGEQYF.

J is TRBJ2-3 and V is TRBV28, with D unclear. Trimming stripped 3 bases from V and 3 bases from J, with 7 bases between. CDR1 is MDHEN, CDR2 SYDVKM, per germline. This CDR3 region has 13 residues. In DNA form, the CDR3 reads TGTGCCAGCAGTTTTGGCAGGACAGATACGCAGTATTTT. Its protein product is CASSFGRTDTQYF.

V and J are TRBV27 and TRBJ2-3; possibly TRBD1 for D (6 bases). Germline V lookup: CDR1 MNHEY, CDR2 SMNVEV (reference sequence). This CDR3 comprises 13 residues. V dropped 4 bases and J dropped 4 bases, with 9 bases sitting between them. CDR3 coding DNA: TGTGCCAGCAGTTCAACAGGGCCAGATACGCAGTATTTT. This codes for CASSSTGPDTQYF.

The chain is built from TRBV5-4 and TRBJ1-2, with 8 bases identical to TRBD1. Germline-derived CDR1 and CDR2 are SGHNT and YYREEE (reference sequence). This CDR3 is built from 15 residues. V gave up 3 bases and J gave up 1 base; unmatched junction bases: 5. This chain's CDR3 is CASSSGQGFNYGYTF. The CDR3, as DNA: TGTGCCAGCAGCTCAGGACAGGGTTTTAACTATGGCTACACCTTC.

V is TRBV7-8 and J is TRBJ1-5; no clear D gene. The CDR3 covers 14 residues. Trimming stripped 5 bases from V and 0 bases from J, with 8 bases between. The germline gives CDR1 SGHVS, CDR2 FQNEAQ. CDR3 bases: TGTGCCAGCAGCCGGGGTCGTAGCAATCAGCCCCAGCATTTT. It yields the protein CASSRGRSNQPQHF.

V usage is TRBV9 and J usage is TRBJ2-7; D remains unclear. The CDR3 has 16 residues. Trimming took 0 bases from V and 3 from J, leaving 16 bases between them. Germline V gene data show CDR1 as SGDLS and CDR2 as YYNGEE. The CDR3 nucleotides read TGTGCCAGCAGCGTAGGCCCCGTAGTCCCGGACTACGAGCAGTACTTC. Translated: CASSVGPVVPDYEQYF.

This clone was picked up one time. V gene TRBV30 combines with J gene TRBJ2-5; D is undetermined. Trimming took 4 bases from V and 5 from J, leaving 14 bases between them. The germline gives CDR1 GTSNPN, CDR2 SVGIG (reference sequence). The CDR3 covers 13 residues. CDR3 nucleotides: TGTGCCTGGAATCGGGCTAGTAGGGAGACCCAGTACTTC. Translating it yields CAWNRASRETQYF.

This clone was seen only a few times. For the CDR3, the DNA is TGTGCCTGGGAGACGGGCCTCTATAATTCACCCCTCCACTTT. Translating it yields CAWETGLYNSPLHF. The rearrangement links TRBV30 to TRBJ1-6; D is uncertain. Trimming left V 5 bases short and J 3 bases short, with 11 bases between. CDR1 and CDR2 from the germline V gene are GTSNPN and SVGIG (reference sequence). The CDR3 runs to 14 residues.

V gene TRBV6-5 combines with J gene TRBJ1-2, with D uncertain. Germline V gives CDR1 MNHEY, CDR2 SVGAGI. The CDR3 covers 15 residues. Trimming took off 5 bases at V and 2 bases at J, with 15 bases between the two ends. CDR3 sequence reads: CASSQTRRSNYGYTF. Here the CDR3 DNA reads TGTGCCAGCAGTCAGACACGACGGTCGAACTATGGCTACACCTTC.

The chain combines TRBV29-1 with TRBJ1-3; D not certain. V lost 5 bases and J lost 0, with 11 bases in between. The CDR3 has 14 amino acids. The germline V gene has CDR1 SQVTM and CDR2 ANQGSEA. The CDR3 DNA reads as TGCAGCGTTTGTCCGGGGAGCTCTGGAAACACCATATATTTT. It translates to CSVCPGSSGNTIYF.

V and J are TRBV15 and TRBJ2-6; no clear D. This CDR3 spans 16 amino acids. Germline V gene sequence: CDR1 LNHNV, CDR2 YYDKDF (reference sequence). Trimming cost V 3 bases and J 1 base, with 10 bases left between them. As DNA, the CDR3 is TGTGCCACCAGCAGGGACGGTTTTTCTGGGGCCAACGTCCTGACTTTC. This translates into CATSRDGFSGANVLTF. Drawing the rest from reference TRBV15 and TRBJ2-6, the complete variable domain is DAMVIQNPRYQVTQFGKPVTLSCSQTLNHNVMYWYQQKSSQAPKLLFHYYDKDFNNEADTPDNFQSRRPNTSFCFLDIRSPGLGDTAMYLCATSRDGFSGANVLTFGAGSRLTVL.

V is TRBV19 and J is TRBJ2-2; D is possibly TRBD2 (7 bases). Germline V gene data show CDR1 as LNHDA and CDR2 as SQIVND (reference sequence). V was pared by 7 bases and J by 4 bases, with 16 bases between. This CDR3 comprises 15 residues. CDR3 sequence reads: CASNFAGAGTGELFF. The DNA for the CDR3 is TGTGCCAGTAATTTTGCGGGGGCCGGCACCGGGGAGCTGTTTTTT.

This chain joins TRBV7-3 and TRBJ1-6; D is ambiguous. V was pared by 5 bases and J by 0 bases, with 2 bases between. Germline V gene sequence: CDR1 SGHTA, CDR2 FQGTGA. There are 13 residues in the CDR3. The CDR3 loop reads CASSHSYNSPLHF. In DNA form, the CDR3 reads TGTGCCAGCAGCCACTCCTATAATTCACCCCTCCACTTT. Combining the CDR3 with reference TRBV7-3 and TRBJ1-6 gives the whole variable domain GAGVSQTPSNKVTEKGKYVELRCDPISGHTALYWYRQSLGQGPEFLIYFQGTGAADDSGLPNDRFFAVRPEGSVSTLKIQRTERGDSAVYLCASSHSYNSPLHFGNGTRLTVT.

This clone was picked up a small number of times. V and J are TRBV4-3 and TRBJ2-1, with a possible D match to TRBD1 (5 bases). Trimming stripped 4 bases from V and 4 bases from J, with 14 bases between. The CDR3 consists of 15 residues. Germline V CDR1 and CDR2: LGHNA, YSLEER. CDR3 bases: TGCGCCAGCAGCCGGGGCCTTGTCCGTTACAATGAGCAGTTCTTC. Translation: CASSRGLVRYNEQFF.

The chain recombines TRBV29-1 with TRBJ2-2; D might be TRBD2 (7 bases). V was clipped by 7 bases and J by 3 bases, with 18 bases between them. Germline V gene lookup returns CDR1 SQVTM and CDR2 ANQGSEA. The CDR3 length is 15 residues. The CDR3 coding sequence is TGCAGCGCCTATAGGGGCGGGGGCGACACCGGGGAGCTGTTTTTT. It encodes CSAYRGGGDTGELFF.

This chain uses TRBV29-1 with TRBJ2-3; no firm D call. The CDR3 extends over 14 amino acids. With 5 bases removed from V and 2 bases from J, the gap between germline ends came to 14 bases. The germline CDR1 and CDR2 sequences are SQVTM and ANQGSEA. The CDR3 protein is CSVWSVRATDTQYF. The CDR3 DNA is TGCAGCGTTTGGTCGGTCCGGGCCACAGATACGCAGTATTTT.

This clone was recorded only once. The CDR3 is CASSHGGKNTEAFF. The CDR3 DNA reads TGTGCCAGCAGTCACGGGGGGAAGAACACTGAAGCTTTCTTT. The rearrangement links TRBV6-2 or TRBV6-3 to TRBJ1-1; a weak D match, TRBD1 (5 bases). The germline V and J ends were trimmed by 5 bases and 1 base, with 11 bases remaining between them. The CDR3 has 14 amino acids. Germline V gene sequence: CDR1 MNHEY, CDR2 SVGEGT.

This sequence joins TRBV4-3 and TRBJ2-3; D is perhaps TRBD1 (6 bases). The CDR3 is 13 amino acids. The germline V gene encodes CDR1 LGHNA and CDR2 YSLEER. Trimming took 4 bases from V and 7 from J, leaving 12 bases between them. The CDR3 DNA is TGCGCCAGCAGCCGATCGACAGGCAATACGCAGTATTTT. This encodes CASSRSTGNTQYF.

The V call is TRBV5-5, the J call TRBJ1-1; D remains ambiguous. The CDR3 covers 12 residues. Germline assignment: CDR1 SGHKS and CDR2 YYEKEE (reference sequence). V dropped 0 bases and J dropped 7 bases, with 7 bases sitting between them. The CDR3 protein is CASSLVPSEAFF. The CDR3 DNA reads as TGTGCCAGCAGCTTGGTCCCTAGTGAAGCTTTCTTT.

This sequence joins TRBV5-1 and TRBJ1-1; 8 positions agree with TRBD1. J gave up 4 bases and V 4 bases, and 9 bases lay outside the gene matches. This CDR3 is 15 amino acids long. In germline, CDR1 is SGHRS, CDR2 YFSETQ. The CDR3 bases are TGCGCCAGCAGCACTATAGACAGGGGTGGCACTGAAGCTTTCTTT. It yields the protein CASSTIDRGGTEAFF.

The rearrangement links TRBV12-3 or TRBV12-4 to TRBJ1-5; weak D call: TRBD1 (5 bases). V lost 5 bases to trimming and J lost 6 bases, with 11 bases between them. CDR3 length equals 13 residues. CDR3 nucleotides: TGTGCCAGCAGTCCCGAGGGGAGTCAGCCCCAGCATTTT. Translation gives CASSPEGSQPQHF.

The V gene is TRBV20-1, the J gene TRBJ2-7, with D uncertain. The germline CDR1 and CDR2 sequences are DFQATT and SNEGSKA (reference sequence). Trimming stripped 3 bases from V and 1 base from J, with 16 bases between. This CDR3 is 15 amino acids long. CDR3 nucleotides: TGCAGTGCTAGTATGACTTTCAAGTTTTCCTACGAGCAGTACTTC. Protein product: CSASMTFKFSYEQYF.

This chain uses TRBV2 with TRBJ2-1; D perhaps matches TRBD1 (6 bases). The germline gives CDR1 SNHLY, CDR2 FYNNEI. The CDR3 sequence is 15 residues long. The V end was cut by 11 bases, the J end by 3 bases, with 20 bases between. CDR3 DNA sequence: TGTGCCCGAGAGGGGACATCCTTCCTCTACAATGAGCAGTTCTTC. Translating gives CAREGTSFLYNEQFF.

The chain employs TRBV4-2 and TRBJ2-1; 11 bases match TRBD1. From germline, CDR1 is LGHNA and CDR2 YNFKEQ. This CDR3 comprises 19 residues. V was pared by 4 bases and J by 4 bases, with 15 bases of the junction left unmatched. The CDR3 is CASSPKLTADRGPYNEQFF. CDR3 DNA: TGTGCCAGCAGCCCCAAGCTGACCGCGGACAGGGGGCCATACAATGAGCAGTTCTTC.

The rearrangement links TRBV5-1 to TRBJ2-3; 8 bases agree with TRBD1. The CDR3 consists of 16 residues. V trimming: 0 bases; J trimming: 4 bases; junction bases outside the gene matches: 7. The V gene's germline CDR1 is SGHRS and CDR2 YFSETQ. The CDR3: CASSLALSGGADTQYF. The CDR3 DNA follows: TGCGCCAGCAGCTTGGCCTTGTCAGGGGGCGCAGATACGCAGTATTTT.

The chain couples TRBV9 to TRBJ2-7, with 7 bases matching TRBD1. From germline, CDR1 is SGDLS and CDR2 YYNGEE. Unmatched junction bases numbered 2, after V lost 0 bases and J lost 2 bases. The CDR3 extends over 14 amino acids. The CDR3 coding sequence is TGTGCCAGCAGCGTAGATCAGGGGGCCTACGAGCAGTACTTC. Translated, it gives CASSVDQGAYEQYF.

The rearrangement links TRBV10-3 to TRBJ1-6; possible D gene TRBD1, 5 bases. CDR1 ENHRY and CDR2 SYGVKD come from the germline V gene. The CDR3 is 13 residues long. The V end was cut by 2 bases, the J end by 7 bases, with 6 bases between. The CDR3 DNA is TGTGCCATCAGTGAGGGGGGGAATTCACCCCTCCACTTT. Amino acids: CAISEGGNSPLHF.

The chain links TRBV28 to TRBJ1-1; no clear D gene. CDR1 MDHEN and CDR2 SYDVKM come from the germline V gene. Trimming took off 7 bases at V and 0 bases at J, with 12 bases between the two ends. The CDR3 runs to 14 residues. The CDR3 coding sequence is TGTGCCAGCATAGAGGACCCAATGAACACTGAAGCTTTCTTT. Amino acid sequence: CASIEDPMNTEAFF.

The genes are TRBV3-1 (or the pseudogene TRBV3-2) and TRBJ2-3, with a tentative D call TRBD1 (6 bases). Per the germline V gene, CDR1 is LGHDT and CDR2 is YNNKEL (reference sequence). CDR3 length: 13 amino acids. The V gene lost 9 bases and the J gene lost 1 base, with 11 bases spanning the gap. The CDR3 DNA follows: TGTGCCAGTTCTCCAGGGGGCACAGATACGCAGTATTTT. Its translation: CASSPGGTDTQYF.

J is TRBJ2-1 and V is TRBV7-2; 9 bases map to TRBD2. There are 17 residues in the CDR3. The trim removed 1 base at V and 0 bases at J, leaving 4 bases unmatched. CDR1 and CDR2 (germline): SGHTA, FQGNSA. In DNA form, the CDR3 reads TGTGCCAGCAGCTTAGTTCGGACTAGCGCCTCCTACAATGAGCAGTTCTTC. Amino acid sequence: CASSLVRTSASYNEQFF.